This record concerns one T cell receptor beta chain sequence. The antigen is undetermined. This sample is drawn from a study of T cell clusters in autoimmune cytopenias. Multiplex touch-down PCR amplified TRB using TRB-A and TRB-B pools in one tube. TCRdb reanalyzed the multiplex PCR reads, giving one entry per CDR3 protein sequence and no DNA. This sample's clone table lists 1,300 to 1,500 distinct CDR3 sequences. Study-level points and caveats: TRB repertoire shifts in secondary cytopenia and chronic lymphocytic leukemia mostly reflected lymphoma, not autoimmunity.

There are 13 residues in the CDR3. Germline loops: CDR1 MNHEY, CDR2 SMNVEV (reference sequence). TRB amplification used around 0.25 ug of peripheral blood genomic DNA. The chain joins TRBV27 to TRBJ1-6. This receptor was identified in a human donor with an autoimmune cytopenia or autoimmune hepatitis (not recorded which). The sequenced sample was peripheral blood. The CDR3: CASSLYGNSPLHF.